The source of this T cell receptor (beta chain) is a study of T cell changes during pregnancy in multiple sclerosis. This clone came up once. This CDR3 contains 15 residues. With 3 bases removed from V and 2 bases from J, the gap between germline ends came to 14 bases. Germline V lookup: CDR1 SGHVS, CDR2 FQNEAQ. Clones were sequenced by immunoSEQ multiplex PCR, and TCRdb holds only the in-frame ones, with some missing. The sample carries about 40,000 clones, under 95% recorded once. The V and J genes are TRBV7-8 and TRBJ2-7; possible D gene TRBD1, 5 bases. This receptor was identified in a female donor with multiple sclerosis, enrolled in a pregnancy study. This specimen was CD8+ T cells from peripheral blood mononuclear cells, taken in the first trimester of pregnancy. Written as DNA, the CDR3 is TGTGCCAGCAGCTTGGATTCCGGACATACCTACGAGCAGTACTTC. Protein product: CASSLDSGHTYEQYF.